A selection of T cell receptor beta chains follows, all from one sample in a study of regulatory T cells in long-lasting Graves disease. TCRdb recomputed calls from the multiplex PCR reads with MiXCR, one row per CDR3 protein. The repertoire has about 470,000 distinct CDR3 sequences, 20% to 25% of them found once; the top ten carry 7% to 9%. The sequenced sample was peripheral blood mononuclear cells (PBMCs), obtained when the disease was refractory, from a patient treated with antithyroid drugs. These receptors originate from a female donor with Graves disease. Each CDR3 is given with its conserved first and last residue. A D gene is named only where the DNA matches it firmly. Clone size is given for some rows only: seen once, a few or many times, or a class if the clone is expanded.

J,size,D,V,CDR3,DNA
TRBJ2-1,few,.,TRBV6-1,CASSKQRGEQFF,TGTGCCAGCAGTAAACAACGCGGTGAGCAGTTCTTC
TRBJ1-1,.,.,TRBV29-1,CSSNRGMNTEAFF,TGCAGCTCAAACAGAGGAATGAACACTGAAGCTTTCTTT
TRBJ1-1,.,.,TRBV20-1,CSAEGQTNTEAFF,TGCAGTGCGGAAGGACAGACGAACACTGAAGCTTTCTTT
TRBJ1-1,.,TRBD1,TRBV6-1,CASSAGQGRTEAFF,TGTGCCAGCAGTGCTGGACAGGGCCGAACTGAAGCTTTCTTT
TRBJ1-1,.,.,TRBV25-1,CASSEVWETEAFF,TGTGCCAGCAGTGAAGTTTGGGAAACTGAAGCTTTCTTT
TRBJ2-7,many,.,TRBV28,CASNVRGTTYEQYF,TGTGCCAGCAATGTTAGGGGTACAACCTACGAGCAGTACTTC
TRBJ1-4,many,.,TRBV28,CASSPAAYEKLFF,TGTGCCAGCAGTCCTGCGGCCTATGAAAAACTGTTTTTT
TRBJ1-2,many,.,TRBV7-8,CASSLNSLLGGYTF,TGTGCCAGCAGCTTAAACAGTTTGCTAGGTGGCTACACCTTC
TRBJ2-7,.,.,TRBV20-1,CSAGDYEQYF,TGCAGTGCTGGGGACTACGAGCAGTACTTC
TRBJ2-7,many,TRBD1,TRBV7-9,CASQGTGHYEQYF,TGTGCCAGCCAGGGGACAGGGCACTACGAGCAGTACTTC
TRBJ2-7,many,TRBD2,TRBV2,CASSGGGRTRQYF,TGTGCCAGCAGTGGGGGGGGGAGAACCCGGCAGTACTTC
TRBJ1-1,many,.,TRBV28,CASSSAEGASNTEAFF,TGTGCCAGCAGTTCCGCGGAAGGGGCCTCCAACACTGAAGCTTTCTTT
TRBJ1-2,few,.,TRBV25-1,CASSESRGAFGYGYTF,TGTGCCAGCAGTGAATCTAGGGGCGCTTTCGGCTATGGCTACACCTTC
TRBJ2-7,many,.,TRBV7-2,CASSPEGPHDYEQYF,TGTGCCAGCAGCCCAGAGGGGCCCCACGACTACGAGCAGTACTTC
TRBJ2-6,few,.,TRBV7-9,CASSKPGPGDSGANVLTF,TGTGCCAGCAGCAAGCCGGGCCCAGGGGACTCTGGGGCCAACGTCCTGACTTTC
TRBJ2-1,once,.,TRBV5-1,CASSLVPTSPKDEQFF,TGCGCCAGCAGCTTGGTCCCAACTAGCCCGAAGGATGAGCAGTTCTTC
TRBJ2-2,few,TRBD1,TRBV6-1,CASNLGQGNTGELFF,TGTGCCAGCAATTTAGGACAGGGGAACACCGGGGAGCTGTTTTTT
TRBJ2-7,.,.,TRBV25-1,CATRDGGPYEQYF,TGTGCCACGAGGGACGGCGGCCCCTACGAGCAGTACTTC
TRBJ2-5,many,TRBD2,TRBV7-9,CAGESSGKETQYF,TGTGCCGGCGAATCTAGCGGGAAAGAGACCCAGTACTTC
TRBJ1-1,few,.,TRBV9,CASSPRISGATEAFF,TGTGCCAGCAGCCCCCGGATATCGGGGGCTACTGAAGCTTTCTTT
TRBJ1-2,many,.,TRBV12-3/TRBV12-4,CASSFGPGMNYGYTF,TGTGCCAGCAGTTTCGGACCGGGAATGAACTATGGCTACACCTTC
TRBJ1-1,.,TRBD1,TRBV5-1,CASSPDRAVNTEAFF,TGCGCCAGCAGCCCGGACAGGGCTGTGAACACTGAAGCTTTCTTT
TRBJ1-1,many,.,TRBV11-2,CASSLDPLQAGAFF,TGTGCCAGCAGCTTAGATCCCCTTCAGGCAGGAGCTTTCTTT
TRBJ1-2,.,TRBD1,TRBV6-2/TRBV6-3,CASTTTGMKDYGYTF,TGTGCCAGCACCACGACAGGGATGAAGGACTATGGCTACACCTTC
TRBJ2-5,few,.,TRBV7-9,CASEPVQGTQYF,TGTGCCAGCGAACCAGTCCAAGGGACCCAGTACTTC
TRBJ1-2,few,.,TRBV20-1,CSARFRQDLNYGYTF,TGCAGTGCTAGATTCCGACAGGATTTAAACTATGGCTACACCTTC
TRBJ1-2,.,.,TRBV4-3,CASSQEWGGYSNYGYTF,TGCGCCAGCAGCCAAGAATGGGGGGGCTACTCAAACTATGGCTACACCTTC
TRBJ2-7,many,.,TRBV28,CASGLSYEQYF,TGTGCCAGCGGCCTCTCCTACGAGCAGTACTTC
TRBJ2-2,.,.,TRBV24-1,CATSEPGTTGELFF,TGTGCCACCAGTGAGCCCGGGACAACCGGGGAGCTGTTTTTT
TRBJ1-2,many,.,TRBV29-1,CSARAGIGYGYTF,TGCAGCGCAAGAGCGGGAATCGGCTATGGCTACACCTTC
TRBJ2-7,many,.,TRBV28,CASSLGAVTYEQYF,TGTGCCAGCAGTTTGGGGGCCGTAACCTACGAGCAGTACTTC
TRBJ1-4,few,.,TRBV4-1,CASSPLPTLIREKLFF,TGCGCCAGCAGCCCCCTCCCGACCTTGATCCGTGAAAAACTGTTTTTT
TRBJ1-2,many,TRBD1,TRBV20-1,CSARVSLGGSYYGYTF,TGCAGTGCTAGAGTTTCCCTAGGGGGCAGTTACTATGGCTACACCTTC
TRBJ1-6,many,.,TRBV28,CASSLFPSGVVNSPLHF,TGTGCCAGCAGTTTGTTCCCATCCGGAGTGGTCAATTCACCCCTCCACTTT
TRBJ2-7,.,.,TRBV25-1,CASSEYGGYEQYF,TGTGCCAGCAGTGAATATGGGGGGTACGAGCAGTACTTC
TRBJ2-7,few,.,TRBV20-1,CSARDGRGGYEQYF,TGCAGTGCTAGAGATGGGCGGGGCGGCTACGAGCAGTACTTC
TRBJ1-5,many,.,TRBV20-1,CSARDMENQPQHF,TGCAGTGCTAGAGATATGGAGAATCAGCCCCAGCATTTT
TRBJ1-2,.,TRBD1,TRBV29-1,CSVEDTDRAGYGYTF,TGCAGCGTTGAAGATACGGACAGGGCGGGGTATGGCTACACCTTC
TRBJ2-1,.,TRBD2,TRBV6-2/TRBV6-3,CASTFLAGGPGGNEQFF,TGTGCCAGCACTTTTCTAGCGGGAGGACCTGGGGGGAATGAGCAGTTCTTC
TRBJ2-5,many,TRBD2,TRBV28,CASRQPGRGGQETQYF,TGTGCCAGCAGACAACCGGGGCGGGGGGGCCAAGAGACCCAGTACTTC
TRBJ2-7,many,.,TRBV11-3,CASSLADGPTLEQYF,TGTGCCAGCAGCTTAGCGGATGGACCGACTCTCGAGCAGTACTTC
TRBJ2-1,.,TRBD1,TRBV5-1,CASTLQGYNEQFF,TGCGCCAGCACCCTACAGGGGTACAATGAGCAGTTCTTC
TRBJ1-6,many,.,TRBV12-3/TRBV12-4,CASRPRLGTPLHF,TGTGCCAGCAGACCCCGACTCGGGACACCCCTCCACTTT
TRBJ2-2,few,.,TRBV6-5,CASSYGAEYTGELFF,TGTGCCAGCAGTTACGGGGCAGAATATACCGGGGAGCTGTTTTTT
TRBJ1-2,many,TRBD1,TRBV6-1,CASDGQGGTF,TGTGCCAGCGATGGACAGGGGGGAACCTTC